These T cell receptor beta chains were read from a single sample in a study of blood T cell repertoires in COVID-19. Sequencing was performed with immunoSEQ multiplex PCR; in TCRdb, only in-frame clones are kept and a portion is missing. The sample lists about 210,000 clones, about 87% occurring once. The sequenced sample consisted of peripheral blood. The receptors come from a man between 65 and 85 years old with acute or convalescent COVID-19. The CDR3 runs from the conserved cysteine through the conserved F or W. The order of the fields is V gene, J gene, D gene, clone size, CDR3 protein, CDR3 DNA. A D gene is named only where the DNA matches it firmly. The size field is filled for only some rows; it gives once, few, many or a size class.

V: TRBV4-1
J: TRBJ2-1
D: TRBD2
size: NA
CDR3: CASSQGLAGSYNEQFF
DNA: TGCGCCAGCAGCCAAGGATTAGCGGGGTCCTACAATGAGCAGTTCTTC

V: TRBV24-1
J: TRBJ1-4
D: TRBD1
size: NA
CDR3: CATSDSGQGNEKLFF
DNA: TGTGCCACCAGTGACTCGGGACAGGGGAATGAAAAACTGTTTTTT

V: TRBV18
J: TRBJ1-1
D: TRBD1
size: NA
CDR3: CASSQDRVISEAFF
DNA: TGTGCCAGCTCCCAAGACAGGGTAATCTCTGAAGCTTTCTTT

V: TRBV7-2
J: TRBJ2-1
D: TRBD2
size: NA
CDR3: CASSLGREGLNEQFF
DNA: TGTGCCAGCAGCTTAGGTCGGGAGGGCCTCAATGAGCAGTTCTTC

V: TRBV21-1
J: TRBJ1-2
D: NA
size: NA
CDR3: CASSERTGGYGYTF
DNA: TGTGCCAGCAGCGAACGGACAGGGGGGTATGGCTACACCTTC

V: TRBV27
J: TRBJ1-1
D: NA
size: NA
CDR3: CASSFQIGTEAFF
DNA: TGTGCCAGCAGTTTCCAAATCGGCACTGAAGCTTTCTTT

V: TRBV28
J: TRBJ2-2
D: TRBD1
size: NA
CDR3: CASSPGQGNGRALFF
DNA: TGTGCCAGCAGCCCGGGACAGGGTAACGGTCGGGCGCTGTTTTTT

V: TRBV3-1/TRBV3-2
J: TRBJ2-7
D: NA
size: NA
CDR3: CASSQDSLREQYF
DNA: TGTGCCAGCAGCCAGGACAGTTTACGTGAGCAGTACTTC

V: TRBV7-3
J: TRBJ1-1
D: NA
size: NA
CDR3: CASSLRAGNTEAFF
DNA: TGTGCCAGCAGCTTAAGGGCAGGGAACACTGAAGCTTTCTTT

V: TRBV21-1
J: TRBJ2-6
D: NA
size: NA
CDR3: CASSLGQGSNSGANVLTF
DNA: TGTGCCAGCAGCCTGGGACAGGGGTCAAACTCTGGGGCCAACGTCCTGACTTTC

V: TRBV6-6
J: TRBJ2-7
D: NA
size: NA
CDR3: CASRLTGPYEQYF
DNA: TGTGCCAGCAGACTAACAGGACCCTACGAGCAGTACTTC

V: TRBV5-1
J: TRBJ2-2
D: NA
size: NA
CDR3: CASSLAQNANTGELFF
DNA: TGCGCCAGCAGCTTGGCACAGAACGCGAACACCGGGGAGCTGTTTTTT

V: TRBV5-1
J: TRBJ1-4
D: NA
size: once
CDR3: CASRRTGDLNEKLFF
DNA: TGCGCCAGTAGACGGACGGGAGACCTGAATGAAAAACTGTTTTTT

V: TRBV5-6
J: TRBJ1-2
D: NA
size: NA
CDR3: CASSWVRRRANYGYTF
DNA: TGTGCCAGCAGCTGGGTTCGTAGGAGAGCTAACTATGGCTACACCTTC

V: TRBV7-2
J: TRBJ1-4
D: TRBD1
size: NA
CDR3: CASSLTGETANEKLFF
DNA: TGTGCCAGCAGCTTAACAGGGGAGACGGCTAATGAAAAACTGTTTTTT

V: TRBV2
J: TRBJ1-5
D: TRBD1
size: NA
CDR3: CASIGQENQPQHF
DNA: TGTGCCAGCATAGGACAGGAGAATCAGCCCCAGCATTTT

V: TRBV6-1
J: TRBJ1-5
D: NA
size: once
CDR3: CASSEGGGGLRPQHF
DNA: TGTGCCAGCAGTGAAGGGGGCGGGGGGCTGAGGCCCCAGCATTTT

V: TRBV15
J: TRBJ1-1
D: NA
size: NA
CDR3: CATSRDMGRGAEAFF
DNA: TGTGCCACCAGCAGAGATATGGGCAGGGGCGCTGAAGCTTTCTTT

V: TRBV7-3
J: TRBJ2-7
D: TRBD1
size: NA
CDR3: CASSSDSTGPYEQYF
DNA: TGTGCCAGCAGCTCTGACTCGACAGGGCCCTACGAGCAGTACTTC

V: TRBV7-2
J: TRBJ1-4
D: TRBD1
size: NA
CDR3: CASSSLTGLYEKLFF
DNA: TGTGCCAGCAGCTCGTTGACAGGGTTGTATGAAAAACTGTTTTTT

V: TRBV5-1
J: TRBJ2-7
D: TRBD1
size: NA
CDR3: CASSRLQGAYEQYF
DNA: TGCGCCAGCAGCCGCCTCCAGGGGGCCTACGAGCAGTACTTC

V: TRBV9
J: TRBJ2-3
D: TRBD1
size: NA
CDR3: CASSLRTGEGTDTQYF
DNA: TGTGCCAGCAGCTTAAGGACAGGGGAGGGCACAGATACGCAGTATTTT

V: TRBV19
J: TRBJ1-6
D: TRBD1
size: NA
CDR3: CASSIRGLNSPLHF
DNA: TGTGCCAGTAGTATCAGGGGGTTGAATTCACCCCTCCACTTT

V: TRBV28
J: TRBJ2-7
D: TRBD1
size: NA
CDR3: CASSTPGTERGEQYF
DNA: TGTGCCAGCAGTACTCCCGGGACAGAAAGGGGCGAGCAGTACTTC

V: TRBV9
J: TRBJ2-2
D: TRBD2
size: NA
CDR3: CASSVDQREPGELFF
DNA: TGTGCCAGCAGCGTAGACCAGCGGGAGCCCGGGGAGCTGTTTTTT

V: TRBV6-5
J: TRBJ2-1
D: NA
size: NA
CDR3: CASGGGYYNEQFF
DNA: TGTGCCAGCGGGGGAGGCTACTACAATGAGCAGTTCTTC